The 10 T cell receptor beta chains presented below share a single source sample, sequenced in a study of memory CD4+ T cells and cytomegalovirus serostatus. Assay used: immunoSEQ multiplex PCR; TCRdb lists only in-frame clones, some missing. The repertoire consists of about 64,000 clones, with more than 70% occurring once and the leading ten covering 0.88%. The sort gate was single viable CD3+CD4+CD8-CD45RO+ cells for memory CD4+ T cells. Sequenced: memory CD4+ T cells from blood. These receptors were taken from an adult in good health and CMV-seronegative.

This chain's CDR3 is CASSPRQGVYNSPLHF. As DNA, the CDR3 is TGTGCCAGCTCACCAAGGCAGGGTGTCTATAATTCACCCCTCCACTTT. The V gene is TRBV18, the J gene TRBJ1-6; possible D gene TRBD1, 5 bases. The CDR3 contains 16 residues. V was shortened by 2 bases and J by 3 bases, with 11 bases between the two germline ends. Germline values: CDR1 KGHSH, CDR2 LQKENI.

The gene calls are TRBV6-5 and TRBJ2-3; a weak D match, TRBD1 (5 bases). CDR3 length: 14 amino acids. Deletions cut 6 bases from V and 4 bases from J, with 14 bases between. The germline V gene encodes CDR1 MNHEY and CDR2 SVGAGI. CDR3 sequence: CASRHRIISDTQYF. CDR3 coding DNA: TGTGCCAGCAGACACAGGATCATATCAGATACGCAGTATTTT.

This clone occurred a few times. The CDR3 DNA reads TGTGCCAGCAGTGAGGGGACAGACCGGAGCTCCTATAATTCACCCCTCCACTTT. Its protein is CASSEGTDRSSYNSPLHF. The genes are TRBV25-1 and TRBJ1-6; 7 nucleotides agree with TRBD1. Germline loops: CDR1 MGHDK, CDR2 SYGVNS. The ends lost 3 bases at V and 0 bases at J; junction bases unmatched: 8. CDR3 length: 18 amino acids.

This clone turned up a few times. The gene calls are TRBV15 and TRBJ2-5; TRBD2 matches at 7 bases. Looked up from germline, CDR1 is LNHNV and CDR2 is YYDKDF (reference sequence). The CDR3 contains 15 residues. Trimming removed 0 bases from V and 4 bases from J; junction bases left unmatched: 5. This CDR3 is CATSREGREGETQYF. Here the CDR3 DNA reads TGTGCCACCAGCAGAGAGGGCAGGGAGGGAGAGACCCAGTACTTC. Full variable domain (rest looked up from reference TRBV15 and TRBJ2-5): DAMVIQNPRYQVTQFGKPVTLSCSQTLNHNVMYWYQQKSSQAPKLLFHYYDKDFNNEADTPDNFQSRRPNTSFCFLDIRSPGLGDTAMYLCATSREGREGETQYFGPGTRLLVL.

This rearrangement joins TRBV27 to TRBJ1-4; D is perhaps TRBD1 (5 bases). The CDR3 has 14 amino acids. The V end lost 2 bases, the J end lost 7 bases, and 11 bases lay between the germline ends. Germline assignment: CDR1 MNHEY and CDR2 SMNVEV (reference sequence). The DNA of the CDR3 is TGTGCCAGCAGTTTAGGGTGGGGGGGTGAAAAACTGTTTTTT. Encoded protein: CASSLGWGGEKLFF.

The CDR3 DNA follows: TGTGCCTGCATTCCCAGGGTCCCCTATGGCTACACCTTC. Its translation is CACIPRVPYGYTF. V usage is TRBV28 and J usage is TRBJ1-2; TRBD1 might be the D (5 bases). CDR1 MDHEN and CDR2 SYDVKM come from the germline V gene. V was cut by 11 bases and J by 4 bases, with 17 bases left in between. CDR3 length: 13 amino acids.

The chain joins TRBV5-1 to TRBJ2-1; tentatively, D is TRBD1 (6 bases). The CDR3 loop spans 17 amino acids. Germline loops: CDR1 SGHRS, CDR2 YFSETQ. The V end was cut by 0 bases, the J end by 0 bases, with 13 bases between. The CDR3 loop reads CASSLGHRASSYNEQFF. The CDR3, as DNA: TGCGCCAGCAGCTTGGGACACAGGGCGAGCTCCTACAATGAGCAGTTCTTC.

This chain connects TRBV29-1 to TRBJ2-1, with TRBD2 identical over 15 bases. The CDR3 is 13 amino acids. The ends lost 4 bases at V and 12 bases at J; junction bases unmatched: 4. Germline CDR1 SQVTM, CDR2 ANQGSEA. Written as DNA, the CDR3 is TGCAGCGTTGTGGGACTAGCGGGGGGAAGGCAGTTCTTC. This encodes CSVVGLAGGRQFF.

This clone was recorded once. The CDR3 region has the DNA TGTGCCAGCAGGAGGGGGCATAGGGCTTTCTTT. Its protein product is CASRRGHRAFF. This rearrangement joins TRBV6-4 to TRBJ1-1, with 7 bases lining up with TRBD1. The CDR3 has 11 residues. The ends lost 6 bases at V and 11 bases at J; junction bases unmatched: 6. Per germline, CDR1 MRHNA and CDR2 SNTAGT.

This clone was recorded only once. The chain joins TRBV19 to TRBJ1-1; 8 positions match TRBD1. Germline V gene data show CDR1 as LNHDA and CDR2 as SQIVND (reference sequence). With V trimmed by 2 bases and J by 1 base, 12 bases remained unmatched. The CDR3 length is 18 residues. CDR3: CASSISRGRGLENTEAFF. Here the CDR3 DNA reads TGTGCCAGTAGTATAAGTCGAGGCAGGGGGCTCGAGAACACTGAAGCTTTCTTT.